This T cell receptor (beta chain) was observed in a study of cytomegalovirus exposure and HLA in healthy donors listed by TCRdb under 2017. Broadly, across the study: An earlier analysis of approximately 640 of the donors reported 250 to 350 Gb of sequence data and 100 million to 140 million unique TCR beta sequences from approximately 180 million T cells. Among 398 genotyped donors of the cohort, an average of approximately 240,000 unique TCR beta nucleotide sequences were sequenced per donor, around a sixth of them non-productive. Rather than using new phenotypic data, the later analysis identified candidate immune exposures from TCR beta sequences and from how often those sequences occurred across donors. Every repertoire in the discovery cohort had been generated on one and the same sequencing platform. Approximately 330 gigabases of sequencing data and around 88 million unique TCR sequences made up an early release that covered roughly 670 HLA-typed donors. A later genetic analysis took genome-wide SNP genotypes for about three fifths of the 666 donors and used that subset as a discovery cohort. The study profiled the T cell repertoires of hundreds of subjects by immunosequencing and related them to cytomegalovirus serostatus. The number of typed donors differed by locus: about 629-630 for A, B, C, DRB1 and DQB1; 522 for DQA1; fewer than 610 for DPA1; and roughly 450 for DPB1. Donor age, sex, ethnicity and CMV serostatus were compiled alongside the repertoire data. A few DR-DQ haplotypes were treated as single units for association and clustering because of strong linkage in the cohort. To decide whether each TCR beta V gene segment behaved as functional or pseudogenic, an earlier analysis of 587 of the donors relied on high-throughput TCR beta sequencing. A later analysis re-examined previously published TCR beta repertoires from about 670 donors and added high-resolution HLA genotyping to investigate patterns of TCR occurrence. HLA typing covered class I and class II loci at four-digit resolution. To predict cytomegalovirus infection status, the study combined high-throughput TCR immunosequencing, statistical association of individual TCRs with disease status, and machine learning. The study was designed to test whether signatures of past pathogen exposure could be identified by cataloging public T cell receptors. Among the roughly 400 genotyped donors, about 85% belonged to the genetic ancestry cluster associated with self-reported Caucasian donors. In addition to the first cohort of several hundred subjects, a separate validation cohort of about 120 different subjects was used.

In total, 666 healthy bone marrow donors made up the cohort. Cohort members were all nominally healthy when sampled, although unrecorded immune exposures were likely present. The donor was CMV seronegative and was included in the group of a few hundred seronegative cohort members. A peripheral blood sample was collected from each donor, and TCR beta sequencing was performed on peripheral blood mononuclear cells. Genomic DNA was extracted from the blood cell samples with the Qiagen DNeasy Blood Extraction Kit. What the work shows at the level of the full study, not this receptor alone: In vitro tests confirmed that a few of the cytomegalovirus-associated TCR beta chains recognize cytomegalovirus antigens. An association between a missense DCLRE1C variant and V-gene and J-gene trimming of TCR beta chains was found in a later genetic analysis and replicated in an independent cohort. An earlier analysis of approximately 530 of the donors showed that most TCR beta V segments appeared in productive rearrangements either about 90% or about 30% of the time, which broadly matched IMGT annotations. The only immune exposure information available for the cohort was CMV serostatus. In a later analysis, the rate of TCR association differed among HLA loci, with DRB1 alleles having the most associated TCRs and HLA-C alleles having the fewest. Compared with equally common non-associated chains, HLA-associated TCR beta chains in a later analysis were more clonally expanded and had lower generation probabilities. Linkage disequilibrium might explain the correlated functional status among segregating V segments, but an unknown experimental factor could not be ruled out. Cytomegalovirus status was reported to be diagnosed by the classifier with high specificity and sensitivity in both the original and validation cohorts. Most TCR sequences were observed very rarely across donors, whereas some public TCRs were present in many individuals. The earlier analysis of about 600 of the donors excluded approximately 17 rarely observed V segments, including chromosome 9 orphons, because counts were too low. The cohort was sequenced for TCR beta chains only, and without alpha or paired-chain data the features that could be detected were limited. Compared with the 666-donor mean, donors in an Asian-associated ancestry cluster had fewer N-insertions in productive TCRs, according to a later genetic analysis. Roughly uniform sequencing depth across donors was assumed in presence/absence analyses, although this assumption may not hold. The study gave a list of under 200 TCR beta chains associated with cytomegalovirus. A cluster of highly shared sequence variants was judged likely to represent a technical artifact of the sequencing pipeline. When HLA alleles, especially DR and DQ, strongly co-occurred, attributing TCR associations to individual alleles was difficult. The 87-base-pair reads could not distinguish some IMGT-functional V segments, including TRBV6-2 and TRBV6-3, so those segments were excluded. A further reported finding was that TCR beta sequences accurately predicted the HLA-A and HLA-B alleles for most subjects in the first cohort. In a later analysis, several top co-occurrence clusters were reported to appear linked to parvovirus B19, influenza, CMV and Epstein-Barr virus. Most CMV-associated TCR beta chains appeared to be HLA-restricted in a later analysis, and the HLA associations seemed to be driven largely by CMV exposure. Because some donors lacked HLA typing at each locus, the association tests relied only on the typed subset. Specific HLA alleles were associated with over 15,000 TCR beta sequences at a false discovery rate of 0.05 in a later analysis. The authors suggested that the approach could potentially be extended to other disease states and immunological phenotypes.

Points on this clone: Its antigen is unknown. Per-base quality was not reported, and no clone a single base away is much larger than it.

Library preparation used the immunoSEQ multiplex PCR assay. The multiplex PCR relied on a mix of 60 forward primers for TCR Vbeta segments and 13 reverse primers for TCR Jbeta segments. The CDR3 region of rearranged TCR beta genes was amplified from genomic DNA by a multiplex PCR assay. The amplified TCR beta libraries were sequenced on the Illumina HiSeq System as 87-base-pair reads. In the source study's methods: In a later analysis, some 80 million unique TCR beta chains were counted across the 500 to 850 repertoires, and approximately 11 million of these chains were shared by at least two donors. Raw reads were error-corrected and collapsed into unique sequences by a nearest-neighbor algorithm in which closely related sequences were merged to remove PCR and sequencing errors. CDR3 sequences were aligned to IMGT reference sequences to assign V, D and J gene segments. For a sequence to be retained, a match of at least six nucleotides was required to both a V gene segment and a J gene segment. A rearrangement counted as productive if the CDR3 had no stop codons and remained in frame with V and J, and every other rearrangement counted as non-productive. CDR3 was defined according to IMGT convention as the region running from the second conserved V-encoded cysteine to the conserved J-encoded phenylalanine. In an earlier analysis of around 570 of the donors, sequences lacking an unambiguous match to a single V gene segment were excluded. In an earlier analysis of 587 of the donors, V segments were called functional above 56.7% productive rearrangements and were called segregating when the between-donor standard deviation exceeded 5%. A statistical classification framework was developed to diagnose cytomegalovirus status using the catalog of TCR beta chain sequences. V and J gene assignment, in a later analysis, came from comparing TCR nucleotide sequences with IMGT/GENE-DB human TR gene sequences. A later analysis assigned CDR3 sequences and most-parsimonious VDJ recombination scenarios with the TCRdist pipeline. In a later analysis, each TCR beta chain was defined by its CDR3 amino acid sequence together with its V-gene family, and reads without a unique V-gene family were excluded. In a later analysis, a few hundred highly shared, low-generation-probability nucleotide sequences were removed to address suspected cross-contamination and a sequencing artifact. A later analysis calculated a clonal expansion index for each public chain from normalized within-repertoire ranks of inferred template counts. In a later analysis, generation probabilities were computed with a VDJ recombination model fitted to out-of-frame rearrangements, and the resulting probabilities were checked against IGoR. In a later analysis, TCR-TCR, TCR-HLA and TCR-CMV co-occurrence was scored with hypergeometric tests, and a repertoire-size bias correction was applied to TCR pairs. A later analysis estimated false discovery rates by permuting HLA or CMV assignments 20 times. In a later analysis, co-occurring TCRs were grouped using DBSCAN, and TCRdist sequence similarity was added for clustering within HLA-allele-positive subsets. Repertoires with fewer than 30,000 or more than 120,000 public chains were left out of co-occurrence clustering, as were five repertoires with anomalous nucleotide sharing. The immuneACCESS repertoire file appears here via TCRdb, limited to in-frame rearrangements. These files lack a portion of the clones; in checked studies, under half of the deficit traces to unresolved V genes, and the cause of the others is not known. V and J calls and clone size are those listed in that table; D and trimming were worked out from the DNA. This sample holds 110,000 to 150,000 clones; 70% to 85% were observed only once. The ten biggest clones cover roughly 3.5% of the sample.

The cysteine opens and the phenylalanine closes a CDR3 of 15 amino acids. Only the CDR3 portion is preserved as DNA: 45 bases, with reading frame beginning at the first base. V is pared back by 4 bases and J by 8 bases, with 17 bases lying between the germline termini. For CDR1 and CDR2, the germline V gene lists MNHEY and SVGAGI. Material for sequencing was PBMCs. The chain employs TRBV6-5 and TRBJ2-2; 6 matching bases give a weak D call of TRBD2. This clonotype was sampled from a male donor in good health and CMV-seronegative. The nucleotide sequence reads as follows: TGTGCCAGCAGTTCCCCGGGACTGGGGAAGGGGGAGCTGTTTTTT. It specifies CASSSPGLGKGELFF.